This T cell receptor beta chain was sequenced during a study of blood T cell repertoires in COVID-19. This clone has only one observation. Assay used: immunoSEQ multiplex PCR; TCRdb lists only in-frame clones, some missing. This sample has fewer than 250,000 clones, with roughly 89% found just once. Germline V CDR1 and CDR2: SNHLY, FYNNEI. The CDR3 is made up of 13 amino acids. J gave up 4 bases and V 6 bases, and 4 bases lay outside the gene matches. The J gene is TRBJ1-1, the V gene TRBV2, with 8 positions matching TRBD1. This clonotype originated in a woman under 40 with acute COVID-19. Sequences were obtained from PBMCs or T cells enriched from blood (not recorded which). The CDR3 nucleotides are TGTGCCAGCAGGGGACAGGCCGTCACTGAAGCTTTCTTT. Translation gives CASRGQAVTEAFF.